These 15 T cell receptor beta chains were sequenced from one sample in a study of post-analysis software for immune sequencing data. Regarding the study as a whole: Five TRBV segments occurring more often in patients than controls included TRBV5-6, TRBV5-1 and TRBV20-1.

Researchers reported that TCR beta cDNA libraries carried unique molecular identifiers. TCRdb re-called the PCR reads with MiXCR, one entry per CDR3 protein. This table has about 430,000 distinct CDR3 sequences, approximately 39% appearing once. These receptors' antigens are unknown. Input material: blood. Receptors were obtained from a girl aged 2 to 10 with multiple sclerosis.

This chain links TRBV5-1 with TRBJ2-2; unclear D gene. Germline lookup yields CDR1 SGHRS and CDR2 YFSETQ. The CDR3 totals 20 residues. The germline V and J ends were trimmed by 2 bases and 4 bases, with 27 bases remaining between them. The CDR3, as DNA: TGCGCCAGCAGCTTTGGAAGGACCCCTGTTGCCCATGCCAGCACCGGGGAGCTGTTTTTT. Its translation is CASSFGRTPVAHASTGELFF. Complete variable domain (other parts from reference TRBV5-1 and TRBJ2-2): KAGVTQTPRYLIKTRGQQVTLSCSPISGHRSVSWYQQTPGQGLQFLFEYFSETQRNKGNFPGRFSGRQFSNSRSEMNVSTLELGDSALYLCASSFGRTPVAHASTGELFFGEGSRLTVL.

The CDR3 coding sequence is TGTGCCAGCACCGAGGTGGGGACCTATAATTCACCCCTCCACTTT. Its translation is CASTEVGTYNSPLHF. This sequence joins TRBV28 and TRBJ1-6; unclear D gene. Germline CDR1 and CDR2: MDHEN and SYDVKM. The length of the CDR3 is 15 residues. V dropped 7 bases and J dropped 2 bases, with 12 bases sitting between them.

The rearrangement joins TRBV9 to TRBJ1-1; D is possibly TRBD1 (6 bases). Germline values: CDR1 SGDLS, CDR2 YYNGEE. CDR3 length: 18 amino acids. The V end lost 0 bases, the J end lost 0 bases, and 18 bases lay between the germline ends. The CDR3 sequence is CASSVDPLPTGLNTEAFF. The CDR3 DNA sequence: TGTGCCAGCAGCGTAGACCCCCTCCCCACAGGGCTGAACACTGAAGCTTTCTTT.

This clonotype has only a few counts. The rearrangement links TRBV6-6 to TRBJ2-2, with a possible D match to TRBD1 (6 bases). CDR3 length: 13 amino acids. Germline V CDR1 and CDR2: MNHNY, SVGAGI (reference sequence). Trimming took off 3 bases at V and 5 bases at J, with 7 bases between the two ends. In DNA form, the CDR3 reads TGTGCCAGCAGTTATAGGGGGACCGGGGAGCTGTTTTTT. The encoded protein is CASSYRGTGELFF.

The chain employs TRBV28 and TRBJ2-7, with D possibly matching TRBD2 (5 bases). Trimming pared 1 base from V and 0 bases from J, leaving 13 bases between. CDR3 length equals 16 residues. In germline, CDR1 is MDHEN, CDR2 SYDVKM. CDR3 DNA: TGTGCCAGCAGTTTATATACGAGGGCTGGCTCCTACGAGCAGTACTTC. It codes for CASSLYTRAGSYEQYF.

This clonotype was observed once. This chain links TRBV20-1 with TRBJ2-7; 7 bases align to TRBD1. Germline-derived CDR1 and CDR2 are DFQATT and SNEGSKA (reference sequence). Trimming at V came to 3 bases and at J to 3 bases, leaving 2 bases not matched to a gene. This CDR3 is 12 amino acids long. This CDR3 is CSARGTDYEQYF. In nucleotides, the CDR3 is TGCAGTGCTAGGGGGACAGACTACGAGCAGTACTTC.

V and J are TRBV7-2 and TRBJ2-7; 8 bases agree with TRBD2. V lost 4 bases and J lost 6; bases outside the gene matches: 11. This CDR3 spans 15 amino acids. The germline V gene encodes CDR1 SGHTA and CDR2 FQGNSA. In DNA, the CDR3 is TGTGCCAGCAGCTCCGAATTAGCGGGGAGGGGCGAGCAGTACTTC. Translating gives CASSSELAGRGEQYF. Full variable domain (rest looked up from reference TRBV7-2 and TRBJ2-7): GAGVSQSPSNKVTEKGKDVELRCDPISGHTALYWYRQSLGQGLEFLIYFQGNSAPDKSGLPSDRFSAERTGGSVSTLTIQRTQQEDSAVYLCASSSELAGRGEQYFGPGTRLTVT.

The CDR3 bases are TGTGCCACCAGTGATACCTACAGGGGGTCATCAGACAATGAGCAGTTCTTC. As protein: CATSDTYRGSSDNEQFF. The chain employs TRBV24-1 and TRBJ2-1; 8 bases fit TRBD1. The V gene end was trimmed by 3 bases and the J gene end by 5 bases; junction bases not matched to a gene: 11. Germline V gene sequence: CDR1 KGHDR, CDR2 SFDVKD. The CDR3 runs 17 residues.

On this clonotype: A much larger clone is a single base away; this may be a read error. The chain is built from TRBV10-3 and TRBJ2-7; TRBD1 matches 10 bases. The J segment lost 4 bases and the V segment lost 7 bases, leaving 7 bases of the junction unmatched. The germline CDR1 and CDR2 sequences are ENHRY and SYGVKD. The CDR3 extends over 14 amino acids. Written as DNA, the CDR3 is TGTGCCATCATGGACCGGGACAGGGGTTACGAGCAGTACTTC. Translated: CAIMDRDRGYEQYF.

The V gene is TRBV7-2, the J gene TRBJ1-2, with D possibly matching TRBD1 (6 bases). The CDR3 totals 16 residues. Trimming left V 2 bases short and J 4 bases short, with 17 bases between. Germline loops: CDR1 SGHTA, CDR2 FQGNSA. The CDR3: CASSLRLGGRGYGYTF. CDR3 DNA sequence: TGTGCCAGCAGCTTAAGGTTGGGGGGGCGCGGCTATGGCTACACCTTC. Together with reference TRBV7-2 and TRBJ1-2, the CDR3 gives the full variable domain: GAGVSQSPSNKVTEKGKDVELRCDPISGHTALYWYRQSLGQGLEFLIYFQGNSAPDKSGLPSDRFSAERTGGSVSTLTIQRTQQEDSAVYLCASSLRLGGRGYGYTFGSGTRLTVV.

The chain carries TRBV15 and TRBJ2-1; D gene ambiguous. The CDR3 is 15 amino acids. V shed 0 bases and J shed 7 bases, with 13 bases lying between them. Germline loops: CDR1 LNHNV, CDR2 YYDKDF (reference sequence). CDR3 bases: TGTGCCACCAGCAGAGAGGGGTTTGGAAAAAATGAGCAGTTCTTC. Translation gives CATSREGFGKNEQFF.

The table lists this clonotype with many counts. This chain connects TRBV7-2 to TRBJ2-1; D remains ambiguous. Looked up from germline, CDR1 is SGHTA and CDR2 is FQGNSA. The V end lost 5 bases, the J end lost 8 bases, and 10 bases lay between the germline ends. CDR3 size: 12 residues. CDR3 loop: CASSTQADEQFF. DNA for the CDR3: TGTGCCAGCAGCACCCAGGCAGATGAGCAGTTCTTC.

This clonotype was seen only once. At one end the junction does not follow the germline gene, possibly because of a read error. The chain is built from TRBV7-2 and TRBJ1-5; no definite D call. Germline V gene data show CDR1 as SGHTA and CDR2 as FQGNSA. The CDR3 runs 16 residues. The DNA for the CDR3 is TGTGCCGGCAGCTTTATGGGCGGTGATAGCAATCAGCCCCAGCATTTT. Amino acids: CAGSFMGGDSNQPQHF.

This rearrangement joins TRBV28 to TRBJ2-7; 11 bases line up with TRBD1. Unmatched junction bases numbered 9, after V lost 5 bases and J lost 3 bases. This CDR3 region has 16 residues. Germline V gives CDR1 MDHEN, CDR2 SYDVKM. The CDR3 DNA reads as TGTGCCAGCAGTCAAAGCACCGGGACAGGGGGCTACGAGCAGTACTTC. Protein sequence: CASSQSTGTGGYEQYF.

The rearrangement links TRBV10-2 to TRBJ2-3; 12 nucleotides match TRBD1. The CDR3 covers 14 residues. Germline CDR1 is WSHSY and CDR2 is SAAADI. Trimming took 6 bases from V and 8 from J; bases not matched to a gene: 6. The DNA for the CDR3 is TGCGCCAGCAGAGCCGGGACAGGGGGCAGTACGCAGTATTTT. Its protein product is CASRAGTGGSTQYF.